This T cell receptor beta chain originates from a study of blood T cell repertoires in COVID-19. Authors' data handling: Amplified reference gene primers provided the basis for estimating nucleated cell counts. Produced via immunoSEQ multiplex PCR; TCRdb's table is partial and in-frame only. V and J calls and clone size are those listed in that table; D and trimming were worked out from the DNA. The repertoire holds about 480,000 clones, with roughly 89% as singletons. With 2 bases removed from V and 0 bases from J, the gap between germline ends came to 14 bases. Germline V gives CDR1 ENHRY, CDR2 SYGVKD. This CDR3 is built from 17 residues. The Seattle site enrolled patients during active infection and followed them longitudinally.

The rearrangement uses TRBV10-3 and TRBJ2-1; D may be TRBD2 (6 bases). This sequence was found in a young man with COVID-19, enrolled during active disease. Source material: peripheral blood. The CDR3 DNA sequence: TGTGCCATCAGTGAGACGGATAGCGGTCTCTCCTACAATGAGCAGTTCTTC. It yields the protein CAISETDSGLSYNEQFF.